Below, 16 T cell receptor beta chains from the same sample are listed, as sequenced in a study of blood T cell repertoires in COVID-19. This table comes from immunoSEQ multiplex PCR, and its TCRdb copy is limited to in-frame clones, with some not included. This table holds fewer than 120,000 clones, around three quarters found once. The material sequenced was peripheral blood. The source is a woman aged 55-70 years with acute or convalescent COVID-19.

In its sample, this clone ranks as medium-sized. CDR3 in DNA: TGTGCCAGCAGCTCGATGGGACAGGGGGCGGGGGAGCAGTACTTC. This codes for CASSSMGQGAGEQYF. The gene calls are TRBV27 and TRBJ2-7, with 12 positions matching TRBD1. The CDR3 length is 15 residues. CDR1 and CDR2 (germline): MNHEY, SMNVEV (reference sequence). The V gene end was trimmed by 6 bases and the J gene end by 7 bases; junction bases not matched to a gene: 10.

The CDR3: CASTDEGVAANEKLFF. Written as DNA, the CDR3 is TGTGCCAGCACCGACGAGGGAGTTGCGGCTAATGAAAAACTGTTTTTT. The chain couples TRBV2 to TRBJ1-4; D gene ambiguous. The CDR3 length is 16 residues. V gave up 7 bases and J gave up 3 bases, with 18 bases separating them. CDR1 and CDR2 from the germline V gene are SNHLY and FYNNEI.

The chain is built from TRBV7-9 and TRBJ1-1; D unresolved. Trimming cost V 5 bases and J 6 bases, with 25 bases left between them. CDR3 length: 17 residues. Germline assignment: CDR1 SEHNR and CDR2 FQNEAQ (reference sequence). CDR3 protein: CASSGFYDITTNAEAFF. CDR3 coding DNA: TGTGCCAGCAGCGGTTTTTACGACATTACCACCAACGCTGAAGCTTTCTTT.

The chain is built from TRBV12-3 or TRBV12-4 and TRBJ2-7, with D possibly being TRBD1 (6 bases). The CDR3 contains 12 residues. The V and J ends lost 5 bases and 4 bases respectively, with 9 bases between them. The CDR3 DNA reads as TGTGCCAGCAGTCCGACAGGTTACGAGCAGTACTTC. This sequence encodes CASSPTGYEQYF.

V is TRBV4-1 and J is TRBJ2-7, with D hard to call. The CDR3 consists of 13 residues. CDR1 and CDR2 from the germline V gene are MGHRA and YSYEKL. V was pared by 4 bases and J by 2 bases, with 9 bases between. The CDR3, as DNA: TGCGCCAGCAGCCCGGTCTCGACCTACGAGCAGTACTTC. Translating gives CASSPVSTYEQYF.

The chain uses TRBV19 and TRBJ1-5; D is unresolved. V shed 3 bases and J shed 3 bases, with 3 bases lying between them. Germline V gene lookup returns CDR1 LNHDA and CDR2 SQIVND (reference sequence). This CDR3 spans 12 amino acids. CDR3 sequence reads: CASSIINQPQHF. The CDR3 DNA follows: TGTGCCAGTAGTATCATCAATCAGCCCCAGCATTTT.

This chain's CDR3 is CSAIDRGGLNNQPQHF. DNA for the CDR3: TGCAGTGCTATTGACAGGGGCGGATTGAACAATCAGCCCCAGCATTTT. V gene TRBV20-1 combines with J gene TRBJ1-5; TRBD1 aligns across 8 bases. Germline V gene sequence: CDR1 DFQATT, CDR2 SNEGSKA (reference sequence). The CDR3 length is 16 residues. The ends lost 4 bases at V and 3 bases at J; junction bases unmatched: 11.

The chain recombines TRBV28 with TRBJ1-2; 11 positions match TRBD1. Germline lookup yields CDR1 MDHEN and CDR2 SYDVKM. Unmatched junction bases numbered 15, after V lost 6 bases and J lost 6 bases. The CDR3 is made up of 17 amino acids. As DNA, the CDR3 is TGTGCCAGCAGCCATTCGGCTTTAGGGACAGGGGGTAATGGCTACACCTTC. It translates to CASSHSALGTGGNGYTF.

The CDR3 spells CASSLTLYRQGWGTGELFF. CDR3 nucleotide sequence: TGTGCCAGCAGTTTAACCCTCTACAGACAGGGCTGGGGCACCGGGGAGCTGTTTTTT. The rearrangement uses TRBV27 and TRBJ2-2; 7 bases are shared with TRBD1. From germline, CDR1 is MNHEY and CDR2 SMNVEV (reference sequence). The ends lost 2 bases at V and 4 bases at J; junction bases unmatched: 16. The CDR3 contains 19 residues.

On this clone itself: The identical CDR3 is also encoded by other nucleotide sequences in the sample. The rearrangement uses TRBV19 and TRBJ2-7; 9 bases fit TRBD1. There are 14 residues in the CDR3. The V segment lost 3 bases and the J segment 2 bases; nucleotides outside the gene matches: 2. Germline CDR1 is LNHDA and CDR2 is SQIVND (reference sequence). CDR3 in amino acids: CASSMGQGPYEQYF. The CDR3 bases are TGTGCCAGTAGTATGGGACAGGGACCCTACGAGCAGTACTTC.

The genes are TRBV7-9 and TRBJ1-6; D possibly corresponds to TRBD1 (5 bases). The V end lost 1 base, the J end lost 1 base, and 11 bases lay between the germline ends. The CDR3 is made up of 17 amino acids. In germline, CDR1 is SEHNR, CDR2 FQNEAQ (reference sequence). CDR3 DNA sequence: TGTGCCAGCAGCTTAGACCCGGGGGAGTCCTATAATTCACCCCTCCACTTT. The encoded protein is CASSLDPGESYNSPLHF.

This chain joins TRBV6-5 and TRBJ1-4; tentative D call: TRBD1 (6 bases). The CDR3 has 16 amino acids. CDR1 is MNHEY, CDR2 SVGAGI, per germline. V was pared by 2 bases and J by 3 bases, with 13 bases between. The CDR3 nucleotides are TGTGCCAGCAGTTACGGGGGCATGACGGCTAATGAAAAACTGTTTTTT. As protein: CASSYGGMTANEKLFF.

The genes are TRBV6-5 and TRBJ1-2; D is unresolved. Germline V CDR1 and CDR2: MNHEY, SVGAGI. V was pared by 8 bases and J by 4 bases, with 14 bases between. This CDR3 is built from 13 residues. CDR3 residues: CASLPGGSYGYTF. The CDR3 DNA sequence: TGTGCCAGCCTCCCCGGCGGATCCTATGGCTACACCTTC.

V and J are TRBV28 and TRBJ2-7; the D gene is possibly TRBD1 (6 bases). The germline V gene encodes CDR1 MDHEN and CDR2 SYDVKM. The CDR3 loop spans 17 amino acids. Trimming cost V 3 bases and J 0 bases, with 18 bases left between them. CDR3 sequence (DNA): TGTGCCAGCAGTTTTGCGAGGGACACTGACCTCTCCTACGAGCAGTACTTC. This sequence encodes CASSFARDTDLSYEQYF.

The chain couples TRBV6-5 to TRBJ1-4; 7 bases align to TRBD1. The junction had 1 base not matched to a gene; V was cut back by 0 bases and J by 6 bases. Germline V gene sequence: CDR1 MNHEY, CDR2 SVGAGI. The CDR3 is 14 amino acids. CDR3 coding DNA: TGTGCCAGCAGTTACTCCGGACAGGATGAAAAACTGTTTTTT. Translated: CASSYSGQDEKLFF.

A few counts support this clone. The rearrangement uses TRBV7-9 and TRBJ1-4, with D maybe TRBD1 (6 bases). The CDR3 has 15 residues. V was shortened by 1 base and J by 5 bases, with 11 bases between the two germline ends. CDR1 is SEHNR, CDR2 FQNEAQ, per germline (reference sequence). DNA for the CDR3: TGTGCCAGCAGCTTAGATAGGGGGAAGAATGAAAAACTGTTTTTT. It specifies CASSLDRGKNEKLFF. Full variable domain (rest looked up from reference TRBV7-9 and TRBJ1-4): DTGVSQNPRHKITKRGQNVTFRCDPISEHNRLYWYRQTLGQGPEFLTYFQNEAQLEKSRLLSDRFSAERPKGSFSTLEIQRTEQGDSAMYLCASSLDRGKNEKLFFGSGTQLSVL.